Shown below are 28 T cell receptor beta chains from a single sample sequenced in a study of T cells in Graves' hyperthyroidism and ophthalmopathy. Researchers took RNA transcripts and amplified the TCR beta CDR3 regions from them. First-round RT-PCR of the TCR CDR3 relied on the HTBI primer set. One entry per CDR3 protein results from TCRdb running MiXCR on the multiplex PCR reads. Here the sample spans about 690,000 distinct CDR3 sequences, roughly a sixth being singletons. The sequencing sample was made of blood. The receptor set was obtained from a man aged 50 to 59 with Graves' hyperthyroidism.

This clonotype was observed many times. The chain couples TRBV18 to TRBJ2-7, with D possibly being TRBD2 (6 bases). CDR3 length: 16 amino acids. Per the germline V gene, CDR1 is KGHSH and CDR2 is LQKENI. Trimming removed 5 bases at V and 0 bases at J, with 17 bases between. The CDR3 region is CASSSSPLADSYEQYF. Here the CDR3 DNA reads TGTGCCAGCTCATCATCCCCCTTAGCGGACTCCTACGAGCAGTACTTC.

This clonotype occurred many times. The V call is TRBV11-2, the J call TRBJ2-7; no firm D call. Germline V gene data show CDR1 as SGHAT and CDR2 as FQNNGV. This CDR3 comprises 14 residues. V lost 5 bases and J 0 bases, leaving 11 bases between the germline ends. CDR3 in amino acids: CASSPRRSSYEQYF. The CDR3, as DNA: TGTGCCAGCAGCCCTCGGCGAAGCTCCTACGAGCAGTACTTC.

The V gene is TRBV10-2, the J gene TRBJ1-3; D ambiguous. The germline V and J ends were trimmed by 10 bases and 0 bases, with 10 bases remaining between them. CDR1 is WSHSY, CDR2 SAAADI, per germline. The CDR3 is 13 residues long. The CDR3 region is CATLGYSGNTIYF. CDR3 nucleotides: TGCGCCACCTTGGGATACTCTGGAAACACCATATATTTT.

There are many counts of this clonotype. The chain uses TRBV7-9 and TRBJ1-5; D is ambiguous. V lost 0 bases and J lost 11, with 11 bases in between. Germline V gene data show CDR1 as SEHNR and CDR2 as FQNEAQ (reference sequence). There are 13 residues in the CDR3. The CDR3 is CASSLAREGTQHF. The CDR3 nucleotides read TGTGCCAGCAGCTTAGCGCGAGAAGGGACCCAGCATTTT.

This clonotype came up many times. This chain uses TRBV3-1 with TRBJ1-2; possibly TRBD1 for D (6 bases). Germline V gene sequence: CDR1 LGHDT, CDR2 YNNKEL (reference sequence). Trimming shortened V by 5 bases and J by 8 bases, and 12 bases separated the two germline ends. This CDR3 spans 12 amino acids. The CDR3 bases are TGTGCCAGCAGCAACAGGGATGCGGGCTACACCTTC. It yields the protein CASSNRDAGYTF.

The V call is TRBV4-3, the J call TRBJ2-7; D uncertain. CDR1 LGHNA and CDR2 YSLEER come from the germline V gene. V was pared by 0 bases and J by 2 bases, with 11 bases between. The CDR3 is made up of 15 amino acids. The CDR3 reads CASSQDGNGPYEQYF. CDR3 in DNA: TGCGCCAGCAGCCAAGATGGCAACGGGCCCTACGAGCAGTACTTC.

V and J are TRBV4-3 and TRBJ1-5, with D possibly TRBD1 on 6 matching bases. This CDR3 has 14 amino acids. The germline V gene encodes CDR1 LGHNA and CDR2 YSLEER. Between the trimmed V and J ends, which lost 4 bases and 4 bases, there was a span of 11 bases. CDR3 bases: TGCGCCAGCAGCCGGACACAGGGTAATCAGCCCCAGCATTTT. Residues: CASSRTQGNQPQHF.

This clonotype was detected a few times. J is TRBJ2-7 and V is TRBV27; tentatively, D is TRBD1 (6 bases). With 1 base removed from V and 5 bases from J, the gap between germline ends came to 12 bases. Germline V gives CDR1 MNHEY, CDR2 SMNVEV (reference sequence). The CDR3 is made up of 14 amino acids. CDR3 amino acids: CASSLYQGLNEQYF. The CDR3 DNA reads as TGTGCCAGCAGTTTATATCAGGGGCTAAACGAGCAGTACTTC.

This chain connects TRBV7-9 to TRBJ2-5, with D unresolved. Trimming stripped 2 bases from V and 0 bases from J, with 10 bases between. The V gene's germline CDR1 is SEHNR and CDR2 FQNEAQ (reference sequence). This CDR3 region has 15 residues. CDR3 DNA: TGTGCCAGCAGCTTACGGGCCCGCCACCAAGAGACCCAGTACTTC. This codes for CASSLRARHQETQYF.

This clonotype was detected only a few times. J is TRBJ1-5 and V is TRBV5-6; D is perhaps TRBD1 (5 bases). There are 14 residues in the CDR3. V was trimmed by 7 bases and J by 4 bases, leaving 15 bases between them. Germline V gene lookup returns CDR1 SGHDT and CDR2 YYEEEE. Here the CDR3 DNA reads TGTGCCAGCCCCCGGGACGGATTTAATCAGCCCCAGCATTTT. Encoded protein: CASPRDGFNQPQHF.

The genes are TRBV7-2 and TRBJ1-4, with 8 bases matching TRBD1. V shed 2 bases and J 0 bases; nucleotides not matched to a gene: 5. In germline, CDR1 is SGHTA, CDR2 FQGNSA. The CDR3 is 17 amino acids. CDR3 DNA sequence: TGTGCCAGCAGCTTATACAGGGGGGCATCAACTAATGAAAAACTGTTTTTT. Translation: CASSLYRGASTNEKLFF.

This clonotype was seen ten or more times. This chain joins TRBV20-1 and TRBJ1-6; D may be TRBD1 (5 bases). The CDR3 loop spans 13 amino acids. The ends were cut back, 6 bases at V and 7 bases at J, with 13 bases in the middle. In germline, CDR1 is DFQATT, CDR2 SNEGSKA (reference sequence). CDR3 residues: CSAPSGYNSPLHF. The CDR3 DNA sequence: TGCAGTGCCCCATCAGGGTACAATTCACCCCTCCACTTT.

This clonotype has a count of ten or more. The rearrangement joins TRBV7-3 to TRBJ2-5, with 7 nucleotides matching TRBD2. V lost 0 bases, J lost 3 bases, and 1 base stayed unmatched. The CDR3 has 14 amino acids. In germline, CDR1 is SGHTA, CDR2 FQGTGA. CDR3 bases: TGTGCCAGCAGCTTAACCGCGGGGGAAGAGACCCAGTACTTC. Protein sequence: CASSLTAGEETQYF.

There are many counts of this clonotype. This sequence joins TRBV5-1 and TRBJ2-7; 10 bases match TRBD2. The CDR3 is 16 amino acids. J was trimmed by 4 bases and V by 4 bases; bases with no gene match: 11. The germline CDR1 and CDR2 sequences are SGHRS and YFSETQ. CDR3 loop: CASSPGGLAGVYEQYF. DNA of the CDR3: TGCGCCAGCAGCCCAGGGGGCCTAGCGGGAGTATACGAGCAGTACTTC.

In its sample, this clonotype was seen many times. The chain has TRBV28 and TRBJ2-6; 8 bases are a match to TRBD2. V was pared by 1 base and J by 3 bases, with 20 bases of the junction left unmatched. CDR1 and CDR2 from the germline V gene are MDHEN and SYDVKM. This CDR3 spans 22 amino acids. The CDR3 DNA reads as TGTGCCAGCAGTTTATTTAGCCTTGTAGGAGGAGCGGGGGTCTTTGGGGCCAACGTCCTGACTTTC. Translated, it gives CASSLFSLVGGAGVFGANVLTF. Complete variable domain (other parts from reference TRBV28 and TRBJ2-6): DVKVTQSSRYLVKRTGEKVFLECVQDMDHENMFWYRQDPGLGLRLIYFSYDVKMKEKGDIPEGYSVSREKKERFSLILESASTNQTSMYLCASSLFSLVGGAGVFGANVLTFGAGSRLTVL.

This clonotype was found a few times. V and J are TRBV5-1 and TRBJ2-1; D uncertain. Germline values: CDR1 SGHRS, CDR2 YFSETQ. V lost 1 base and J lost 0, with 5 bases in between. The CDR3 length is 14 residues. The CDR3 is CASSLKSSYNEQFF. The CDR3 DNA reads TGCGCCAGCAGCTTGAAGAGCTCCTACAATGAGCAGTTCTTC.

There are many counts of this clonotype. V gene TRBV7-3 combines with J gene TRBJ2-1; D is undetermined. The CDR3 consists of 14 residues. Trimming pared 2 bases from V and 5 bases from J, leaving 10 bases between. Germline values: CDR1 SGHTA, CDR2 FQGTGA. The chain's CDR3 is CASSLSSEHNEQFF. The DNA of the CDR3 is TGTGCCAGCAGCTTATCTTCGGAGCACAATGAGCAGTTCTTC. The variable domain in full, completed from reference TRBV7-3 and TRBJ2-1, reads GAGVSQTPSNKVTEKGKYVELRCDPISGHTALYWYRQSLGQGPEFLIYFQGTGAADDSGLPNDRFFAVRPEGSVSTLKIQRTERGDSAVYLCASSLSSEHNEQFFGPGTRLTVL.

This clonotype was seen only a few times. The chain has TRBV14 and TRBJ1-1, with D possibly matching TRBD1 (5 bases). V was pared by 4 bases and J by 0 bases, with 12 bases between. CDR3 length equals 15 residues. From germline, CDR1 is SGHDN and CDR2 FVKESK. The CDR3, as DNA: TGTGCCAGCAGCCCCGACAGCTACATGAACACTGAAGCTTTCTTT. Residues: CASSPDSYMNTEAFF.

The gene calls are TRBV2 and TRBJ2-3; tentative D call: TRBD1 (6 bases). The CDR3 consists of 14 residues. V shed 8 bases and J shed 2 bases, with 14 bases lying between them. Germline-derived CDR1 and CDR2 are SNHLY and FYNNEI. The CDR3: CASLGQTPTDTQYF. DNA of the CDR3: TGTGCCAGCCTCGGACAGACCCCCACAGATACGCAGTATTTT. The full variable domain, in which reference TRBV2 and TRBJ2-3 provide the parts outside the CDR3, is EPEVTQTPSHQVTQMGQEVILRCVPISNHLYFYWYRQILGQKVEFLVSFYNNEISEKSEIFDDQFSVERPDGSNFTLKIRSTKLEDSAMYFCASLGQTPTDTQYFGPGTRLTVL.

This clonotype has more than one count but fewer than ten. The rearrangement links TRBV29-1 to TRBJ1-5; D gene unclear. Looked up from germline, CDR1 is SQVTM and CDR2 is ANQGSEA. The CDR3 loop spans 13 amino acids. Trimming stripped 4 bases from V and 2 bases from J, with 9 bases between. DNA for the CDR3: TGCAGCGTTGTTGAGGAGGGCAATCAGCCCCAGCATTTT. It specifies CSVVEEGNQPQHF.

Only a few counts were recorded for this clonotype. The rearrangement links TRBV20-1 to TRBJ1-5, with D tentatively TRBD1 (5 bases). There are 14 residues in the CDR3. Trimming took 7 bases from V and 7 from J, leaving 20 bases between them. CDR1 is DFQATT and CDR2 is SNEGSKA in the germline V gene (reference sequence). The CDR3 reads CSGILGTVGQPQHF. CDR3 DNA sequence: TGCAGTGGTATCCTGGGGACGGTGGGACAGCCCCAGCATTTT.

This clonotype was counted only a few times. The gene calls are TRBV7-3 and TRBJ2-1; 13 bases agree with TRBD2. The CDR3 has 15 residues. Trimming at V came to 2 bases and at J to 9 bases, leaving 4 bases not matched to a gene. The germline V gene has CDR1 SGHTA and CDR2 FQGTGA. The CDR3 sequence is CASSLDGTSGTEQFF. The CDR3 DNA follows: TGTGCCAGCAGCTTAGATGGGACTAGCGGGACTGAGCAGTTCTTC.

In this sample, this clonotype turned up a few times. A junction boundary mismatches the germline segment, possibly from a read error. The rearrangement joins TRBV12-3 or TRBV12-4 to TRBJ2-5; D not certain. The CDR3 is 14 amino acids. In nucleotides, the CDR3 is TGTGCCAGCAGTTTAAGGACGGTCCAAGAGACCCGGTACTTC. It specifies CASSLRTVQETRYF.

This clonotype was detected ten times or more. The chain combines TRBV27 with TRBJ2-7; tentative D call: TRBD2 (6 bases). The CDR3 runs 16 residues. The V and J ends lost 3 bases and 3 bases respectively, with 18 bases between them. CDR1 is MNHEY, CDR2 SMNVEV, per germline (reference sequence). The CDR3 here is CASSFSGEASDYEQYF. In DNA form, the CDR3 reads TGTGCCAGCAGTTTTTCGGGGGAGGCTAGCGACTACGAGCAGTACTTC.

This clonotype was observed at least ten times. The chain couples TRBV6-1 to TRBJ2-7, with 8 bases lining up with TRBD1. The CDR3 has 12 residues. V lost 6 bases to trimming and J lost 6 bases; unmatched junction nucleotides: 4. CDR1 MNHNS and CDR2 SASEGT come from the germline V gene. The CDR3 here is CASRTTGGEQYF. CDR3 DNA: TGTGCCAGCAGGACCACAGGGGGCGAGCAGTACTTC.

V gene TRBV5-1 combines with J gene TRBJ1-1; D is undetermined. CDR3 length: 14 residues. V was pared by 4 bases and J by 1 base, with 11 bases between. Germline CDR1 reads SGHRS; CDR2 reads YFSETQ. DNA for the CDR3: TGCGCCAGCAGCCCATCCCCCCCGAACACTGAAGCTTTCTTT. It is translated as CASSPSPPNTEAFF.

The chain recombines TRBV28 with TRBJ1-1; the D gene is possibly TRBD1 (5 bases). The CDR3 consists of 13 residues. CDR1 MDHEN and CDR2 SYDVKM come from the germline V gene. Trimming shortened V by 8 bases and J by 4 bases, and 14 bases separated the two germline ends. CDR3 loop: CASHLDGGTEAFF. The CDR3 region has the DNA TGTGCCAGCCATTTAGATGGGGGCACTGAAGCTTTCTTT.

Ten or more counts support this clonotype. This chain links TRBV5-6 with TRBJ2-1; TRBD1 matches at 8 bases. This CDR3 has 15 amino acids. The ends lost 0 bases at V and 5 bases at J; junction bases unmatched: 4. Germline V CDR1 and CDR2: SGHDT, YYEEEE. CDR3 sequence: CASSLVGQGDNEQFF. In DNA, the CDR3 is TGTGCCAGCAGCTTGGTCGGACAGGGTGACAATGAGCAGTTCTTC.